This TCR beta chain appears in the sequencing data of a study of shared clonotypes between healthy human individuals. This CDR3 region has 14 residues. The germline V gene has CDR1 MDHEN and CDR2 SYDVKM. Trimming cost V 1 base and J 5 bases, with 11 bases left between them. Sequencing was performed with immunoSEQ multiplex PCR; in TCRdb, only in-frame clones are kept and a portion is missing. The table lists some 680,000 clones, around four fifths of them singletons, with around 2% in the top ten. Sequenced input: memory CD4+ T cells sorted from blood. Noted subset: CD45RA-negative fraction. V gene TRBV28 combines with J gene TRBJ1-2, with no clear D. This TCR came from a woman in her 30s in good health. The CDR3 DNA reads TGTGCCAGCAGTTTATCAGGCAGGAGGTATGGCTACACCTTC. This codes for CASSLSGRRYGYTF.